This paragraph reports one T cell receptor (beta chain). Germline V gene lookup returns CDR1 DFQATT and CDR2 SNEGSKA (reference sequence). The CDR3 length is 13 residues. This specimen belongs to a study of monozygotic twins with inflammatory bowel disease. For each CDR3 protein, TCRdb gives one entry from its re-call of the 5' RACE reads, without DNA. The sample spans about 160,000 distinct CDR3 sequences; the ten largest clones claim 2% to 3%. This clonotype was obtained from a human donor with ulcerative colitis or Crohn's disease, or a healthy co-twin of an affected twin (not recorded which). The material sequenced was blood. The chain is built from TRBV20-1 and TRBJ1-2; TCRdb designates TRBD1, a call that cannot be tested without DNA. The CDR3 loop reads CSVLAGQNYGYTF.